Described below is a single T cell receptor (beta chain) sequence and its context. Its antigen is not identified. For CDR3 and TCR beta VDJ profiling, genomic DNA was the template used. One entry per CDR3 protein, called by TCRdb with MiXCR from the reads. This table holds 200,000 or so distinct CDR3 sequences, over 60% found once. This entry comes from a study of CD8+CD57+ T cells in acquired aplastic anemia. About the research overall: An average of around 3.5 ug of DNA was obtained from sorted CD4+ and CD8+ cells. Study findings and constraints: CD8+ Simpson's diversity did not differ significantly between patients and controls. Overlapping CD8+ CDR3 repertoires of patients and controls contained around 31 shared sequences.

Germline CDR1 is KGHDR and CDR2 is SFDVKD. This CDR3 contains 14 residues. The junction had 4 bases not matched to a gene; V was cut back by 2 bases and J by 5 bases. The sequenced sample consisted of sorted CD4+, CD8+, or CD8+CD57+ T cells (not recorded which) from PBMCs. The sequence came from a human donor with severe aplastic anemia or a healthy control (not recorded which). This rearrangement joins TRBV24-1 to TRBJ2-5; TRBD2 matches at 7 bases. CDR3 region: CATSDWTRVETQYF. In DNA, the CDR3 is TGTGCCACCAGTGATTGGACTAGGGTGGAGACCCAGTACTTC.